These 21 T cell receptor beta chains were all obtained from the same sample, sequenced in a study of STAT5B mutations in CD4+ large granular lymphocyte leukemia. The protocol was immunoSEQ multiplex PCR, while the TCRdb copy is restricted to in-frame clones and leaves out a portion. The repertoire holds more than 25,000 clones, 81% seen once, with around 0.33% in the top ten. Sequences were obtained from CD4+ T cells from blood buffy coats. These receptors were collected from a human donor in good health.

This clone was seen only a few times. V and J are TRBV4-3 and TRBJ1-1; possibly TRBD1 for D (6 bases). CDR1 is LGHNA, CDR2 YSLEER, per germline. The CDR3 has 15 amino acids. V gave up 4 bases and J gave up 1 base, with 13 bases separating them. CDR3 sequence: CASSRGAQGNTEAFF. CDR3 nucleotides: TGCGCCAGCAGCCGGGGAGCACAGGGGAACACTGAAGCTTTCTTT.

This CDR3 is CASSDRLAGGSTDTQYF. Here the CDR3 DNA reads TGTGCCAGCAGCGACCGACTAGCGGGGGGTAGCACAGATACGCAGTATTTT. This chain joins TRBV11-3 and TRBJ2-3; TRBD2 agrees at 13 bases. The CDR3 runs to 17 residues. V trimming: 5 bases; J trimming: 0 bases; junction bases outside the gene matches: 5. CDR1 and CDR2 (germline): SGHNT, YENEEA. The whole variable domain, filled in from reference TRBV11-3 and TRBJ2-3, reads EAGVVQSPRYKIIEKKQPVAFWCNPISGHNTLYWYLQNLGQGPELLIRYENEEAVDDSQLPKDRFSAERLKGVDSTLKIQPAELGDSAVYLCASSDRLAGGSTDTQYFGPGTRLTVL.

CDR3 bases: TGCGCCAGCAGCTTGAGAGCTCAAGAGACCCAGTACTTC. This codes for CASSLRAQETQYF. This chain connects TRBV5-1 to TRBJ2-5; D is unclear. The V gene's germline CDR1 is SGHRS and CDR2 YFSETQ. Trimming left V 1 base short and J 2 bases short, with 6 bases between. This CDR3 region has 13 residues.

This chain connects TRBV18 to TRBJ2-5, with 10 bases matching TRBD1. J lost 5 bases, V lost 6 bases, and 6 bases had no gene match. Germline V gene data show CDR1 as KGHSH and CDR2 as LQKENI. This CDR3 has 14 amino acids. This chain's CDR3 is CASSPGTGDETQYF. CDR3 in DNA: TGTGCCAGCTCCCCTGGGACAGGGGACGAGACCCAGTACTTC.

This clone was found a few times. The genes are TRBV7-2 and TRBJ2-3; 11 positions match TRBD1. The CDR3 extends over 14 amino acids. The junction had 4 bases not matched to a gene; V was cut back by 5 bases and J by 6 bases. Per the germline V gene, CDR1 is SGHTA and CDR2 is FQGNSA. The CDR3 nucleotides are TGTGCCAGCAGCCCGGGACAGGGGGTGGATACGCAGTATTTT. It specifies CASSPGQGVDTQYF.

The gene calls are TRBV5-4 and TRBJ2-5; D might be TRBD2 (6 bases). The CDR3 spans 15 residues. V lost 3 bases to trimming and J lost 3 bases, with 15 bases between them. Germline CDR1 reads SGHNT; CDR2 reads YYREEE (reference sequence). The DNA for the CDR3 is TGTGCCAGCAGCTCGGGCGGTAGCGGTAAAGAGACCCAGTACTTC. It is translated as CASSSGGSGKETQYF.

The chain uses TRBV28 and TRBJ1-2; possibly TRBD1 for D (6 bases). V gave up 6 bases and J gave up 1 base, with 15 bases separating them. Germline V gene lookup returns CDR1 MDHEN and CDR2 SYDVKM. CDR3 length equals 15 residues. The CDR3 is CASRDRGGVNYGYTF. For the CDR3, the DNA is TGTGCCAGCAGGGACAGAGGTGGGGTTAACTATGGCTACACCTTC.

There are a few counts of this clone. This CDR3 is CASSLSGSSYEQYV. The CDR3 coding sequence is TGCGCCAGCAGCTTGAGCGGGAGCTCCTACGAGCAGTACGTC. This chain joins TRBV5-1 and TRBJ2-7; 8 positions agree with TRBD2. This CDR3 contains 14 residues. The junction had 0 bases not matched to a gene; V was cut back by 1 base and J by 0 bases. CDR1 and CDR2 from the germline V gene are SGHRS and YFSETQ.

J is TRBJ1-5 and V is TRBV19; maybe TRBD1 (6 bases). This CDR3 region has 11 residues. V lost 10 bases to trimming and J lost 11 bases, with 15 bases between them. Germline lookup yields CDR1 LNHDA and CDR2 SQIVND (reference sequence). This CDR3 reads CATEQGGTQHF. CDR3 DNA: TGTGCCACTGAACAAGGGGGGACCCAGCATTTT.

The chain employs TRBV6-1 and TRBJ2-3; 8 nucleotides line up with TRBD2. Germline V gene lookup returns CDR1 MNHNS and CDR2 SASEGT. J gave up 6 bases and V 0 bases, and 11 bases lay outside the gene matches. The CDR3 loop spans 17 amino acids. For the CDR3, the DNA is TGTGCCAGCAGTGAAGCCGGGGGGGGCGGGTTCTGGGATACGCAGTATTTT. As protein: CASSEAGGGGFWDTQYF.

This chain's CDR3 is CASRPGWTNYGYTF. The DNA of the CDR3 is TGTGCCAGTAGACCCGGTTGGACCAACTATGGCTACACCTTC. The rearrangement joins TRBV19 to TRBJ1-2; D remains unclear. The germline V and J ends were trimmed by 6 bases and 2 bases, with 13 bases remaining between them. Looked up from germline, CDR1 is LNHDA and CDR2 is SQIVND (reference sequence). This CDR3 spans 14 amino acids.

This chain connects TRBV14 to TRBJ2-7, with D tentatively TRBD1 (5 bases). This CDR3 contains 17 residues. Germline values: CDR1 SGHDN, CDR2 FVKESK. The germline V and J ends were trimmed by 0 bases and 4 bases, with 19 bases remaining between them. The CDR3 reads CASSQDGVSGHRYEQYV. The CDR3 bases are TGTGCCAGCAGCCAAGATGGAGTTAGTGGACACCGTTACGAGCAGTACGTC.

The V call is TRBV6-1, the J call TRBJ2-5, with D possibly being TRBD1 (5 bases). The CDR3 has 14 residues. Trimming removed 6 bases from V and 2 bases from J, with 13 bases in between. Per the germline V gene, CDR1 is MNHNS and CDR2 is SASEGT. The DNA for the CDR3 is TGTGCCAGCAGATTCGGGTCAGGGCAAGAGACCCAGTACTTC. This translates into CASRFGSGQETQYF.

This clone appeared once. The chain has TRBV6-5 and TRBJ1-2; D is ambiguous. The CDR3 totals 14 residues. V was trimmed by 0 bases and J by 2 bases, leaving 7 bases between them. Germline V gene lookup returns CDR1 MNHEY and CDR2 SVGAGI. The CDR3 here is CASSYSGLNYGYTF. The CDR3 nucleotides read TGTGCCAGCAGTTACTCGGGCCTCAACTATGGCTACACCTTC.

The V and J genes are TRBV18 and TRBJ2-7; 7 positions agree with TRBD1. V was clipped by 3 bases and J by 3 bases; unmatched bases: 8. The CDR3 sequence is 15 residues long. CDR1 is KGHSH and CDR2 is LQKENI in the germline V gene. CDR3 loop: CASSPSLGTVYEQYF. CDR3 nucleotides: TGTGCCAGCTCACCTTCTCTCGGGACAGTCTACGAGCAGTACTTC.

This clone showed up just a few times. The V and J genes are TRBV6-1 and TRBJ1-5, with no clear D. Germline CDR1 MNHNS, CDR2 SASEGT. The CDR3 contains 11 residues. With 3 bases removed from V and 6 bases from J, the gap between germline ends came to 3 bases. CDR3 sequence (DNA): TGTGCCAGCAGTGAGGCTCAGCCCCAGCATTTT. Translated: CASSEAQPQHF.

This chain uses TRBV2 with TRBJ2-5; D is perhaps TRBD2 (6 bases). There are 13 residues in the CDR3. CDR1 and CDR2 from the germline V gene are SNHLY and FYNNEI. With 2 bases removed from V and 5 bases from J, the gap between germline ends came to 9 bases. Here the CDR3 DNA reads TGTGCCAGCAGTGAACATGGGGGGGAGACCCAGTACTTC. It yields the protein CASSEHGGETQYF.

The chain recombines TRBV7-2 with TRBJ2-3; the match to TRBD2 covers 14 bases. The CDR3 has 18 amino acids. V gave up 2 bases and J gave up 1 base; unmatched junction bases: 5. CDR1 SGHTA and CDR2 FQGNSA come from the germline V gene. The CDR3 reads CASSLRGLAGDRTDTQYF. The CDR3 DNA follows: TGTGCCAGCAGCTTAAGGGGACTAGCGGGAGACCGCACAGATACGCAGTATTTT.

V is TRBV10-3 and J is TRBJ1-3, with D unresolved. Trimming took 3 bases from V and 2 from J, leaving 8 bases between them. The CDR3 has 14 residues. The germline gives CDR1 ENHRY, CDR2 SYGVKD. Written as DNA, the CDR3 is TGTGCCATCAGTGATCAGCTAGCTGGAAACACCATATATTTT. Amino acids: CAISDQLAGNTIYF.

CDR3 DNA: TGTGCCAGCAGGGCTGGTTACACCGGGGAGCTGTTTTTT. This encodes CASRAGYTGELFF. V is TRBV2 and J is TRBJ2-2; D gene ambiguous. V was cut by 6 bases and J by 3 bases, with 8 bases left in between. Germline V gene sequence: CDR1 SNHLY, CDR2 FYNNEI. The CDR3 length is 13 residues.

This rearrangement joins TRBV7-2 to TRBJ2-5; a possible D gene is TRBD2 (7 bases). Trimming pared 0 bases from V and 4 bases from J, leaving 12 bases between. Germline loops: CDR1 SGHTA, CDR2 FQGNSA. The CDR3 totals 15 residues. The CDR3 region has the DNA TGTGCCAGCAGCTTAGCGGGGGGGCCTCGAGAGACCCAGTACTTC. This codes for CASSLAGGPRETQYF.